One T cell receptor (beta chain) is described in this entry. The sample comes from a study of CD8 T cells in Susac syndrome. The CDR3 totals 13 residues. CDR1 and CDR2 from the germline V gene are MGHRA and YSYEKL. V lost 5 bases to trimming and J lost 6 bases, with 10 bases between them. RNA was extracted with the RNeasy kit, and a quantity of roughly 0.45 to 1 ug was reverse transcribed using random hexamers. TCRdb re-derived calls from the immunoSEQ multiplex PCR reads in MiXCR, one entry per CDR3 protein. This table has some 130,000 distinct CDR3 sequences, approximately 95% appearing once. This chain links TRBV4-1 with TRBJ2-2, with unresolved D. This TCR derives from a human donor with Susac syndrome. The sequencing sample was made of CD8+ T cells from PBMCs. The CDR3 sequence: CASSSWAAGELFF. In DNA, the CDR3 is TGCGCCAGCAGCAGCTGGGCGGCCGGGGAGCTGTTTTTT.